Listed below are T cell receptor beta chains from one sample, sequenced in a study of Ad26.COV2.S vaccination and SARS-CoV-2 variants. The assay was immunoSEQ multiplex PCR, and TCRdb's table has in-frame clones only and misses some. The data contain hundreds of thousands of clones, around 89% of them seen just once; the ten biggest clones take up about 1.5%. The sample in question was peripheral blood, obtained in a trial of Ad26.COV2.S vaccine versus placebo. Source of these receptors: a person aged 18-65 years who received the Ad26.COV2.S COVID-19 vaccine or a placebo. CDR3s include the opening cysteine and the closing phenylalanine or tryptophan. D genes are given only for firm matches. Clone size is not always given. Where it is, it says once, few, many or a class for expanded clones.

abundance: once; d_gene: -; v_gene: TRBV7-9; j_gene: TRBJ2-5; CDR3aa: CASSLGGGETQYF; CDR3nt: TGTGCCAGCAGCTTAGGAGGTGGAGAGACCCAGTACTTC
abundance: -; d_gene: TRBD2; v_gene: TRBV24-1; j_gene: TRBJ2-5; CDR3aa: CATSDSREEQETQYF; CDR3nt: TGTGCCACCAGTGATTCCCGGGAGGAACAAGAGACCCAGTACTTC
abundance: -; d_gene: -; v_gene: TRBV19; j_gene: TRBJ1-1; CDR3aa: CASSIGSPGLRTEAFF; CDR3nt: TGTGCCAGTAGTATTGGGTCCCCAGGGTTGAGGACTGAAGCTTTCTTT
abundance: -; d_gene: TRBD2; v_gene: TRBV29-1; j_gene: TRBJ2-7; CDR3aa: CSAMTSVSYEQYF; CDR3nt: TGCAGCGCTATGACTAGCGTTTCCTACGAGCAGTACTTC
abundance: -; d_gene: -; v_gene: TRBV19; j_gene: TRBJ1-2; CDR3aa: CASTLTGEYGYTF; CDR3nt: TGTGCCAGTACCCTTACAGGAGAGTATGGCTACACCTTC
abundance: once; d_gene: -; v_gene: TRBV6-5; j_gene: TRBJ1-6; CDR3aa: CASSQRGSYNSPLHF; CDR3nt: TGTGCCAGCAGTCAACGTGGATCCTATAATTCACCCCTCCACTTT
abundance: -; d_gene: -; v_gene: TRBV6-6; j_gene: TRBJ2-7; CDR3aa: CATRGGGGSYEQYF; CDR3nt: TGTGCCACCCGAGGAGGGGGAGGCTCCTACGAGCAGTACTTC
abundance: -; d_gene: TRBD1; v_gene: TRBV3-1/TRBV3-2; j_gene: TRBJ2-7; CDR3aa: CASSQGVRQGQYF; CDR3nt: TGTGCCAGCAGCCAAGGAGTCCGACAGGGGCAGTACTTC
abundance: -; d_gene: TRBD2; v_gene: TRBV4-2; j_gene: TRBJ2-5; CDR3aa: CASSLGTTETQYF; CDR3nt: TGTGCCAGCAGCCTGGGGACTACGGAGACCCAGTACTTC
abundance: -; d_gene: -; v_gene: TRBV7-9; j_gene: TRBJ1-2; CDR3aa: CASSLDGYGYTF; CDR3nt: TGTGCCAGCAGCTTAGACGGCTATGGCTACACCTTC
abundance: -; d_gene: -; v_gene: TRBV7-9; j_gene: TRBJ1-3; CDR3aa: CASSLRAGGNTIYF; CDR3nt: TGTGCCAGCAGCTTAAGGGCGGGAGGAAACACCATATATTTT
abundance: -; d_gene: -; v_gene: TRBV19; j_gene: TRBJ2-3; CDR3aa: CASSGGAGTDTQYF; CDR3nt: TGTGCCAGTAGTGGAGGAGCAGGCACAGATACGCAGTATTTT
abundance: -; d_gene: -; v_gene: TRBV6-1; j_gene: TRBJ1-2; CDR3aa: CASSEGPLRGYTF; CDR3nt: TGTGCCAGCAGTGAAGGCCCTTTACGAGGCTACACCTTC
abundance: -; d_gene: -; v_gene: TRBV2; j_gene: TRBJ2-2; CDR3aa: CASSERTGTGELFF; CDR3nt: TGTGCCAGCAGTGAACGGACCGGGACCGGGGAGCTGTTTTTT
abundance: -; d_gene: -; v_gene: TRBV19; j_gene: TRBJ1-4; CDR3aa: CASSIIGGMREKLFF; CDR3nt: TGTGCCAGTAGTATTATTGGAGGGATGAGAGAAAAACTGTTTTTT
abundance: -; d_gene: -; v_gene: TRBV7-9; j_gene: TRBJ2-5; CDR3aa: CASSRELNFQETQYF; CDR3nt: TGTGCCAGCAGCCGGGAGCTCAATTTCCAAGAGACCCAGTACTTC
abundance: once; d_gene: -; v_gene: TRBV11-3; j_gene: TRBJ2-5; CDR3aa: CASSLVGQGQETQYF; CDR3nt: TGTGCCAGCAGCTTAGTAGGGCAGGGCCAAGAGACCCAGTACTTC
abundance: -; d_gene: -; v_gene: TRBV27; j_gene: TRBJ1-1; CDR3aa: CASSPREWNTEAFF; CDR3nt: TGTGCCAGCAGCCCTCGAGAGTGGAACACTGAAGCTTTCTTT
abundance: -; d_gene: -; v_gene: TRBV14; j_gene: TRBJ1-1; CDR3aa: CASSRWGTEAFF; CDR3nt: TGTGCCAGCAGCCGATGGGGCACTGAAGCTTTCTTT
abundance: -; d_gene: -; v_gene: TRBV11-2; j_gene: TRBJ2-2; CDR3aa: CASRRLLNTGELFF; CDR3nt: TGTGCCAGCCGCAGGTTATTGAACACCGGGGAGCTGTTTTTT
abundance: once; d_gene: -; v_gene: TRBV4-3; j_gene: TRBJ2-7; CDR3aa: CASSPSAGAPYEQYF; CDR3nt: TGCGCCAGCAGCCCGTCAGCAGGAGCCCCCTACGAGCAGTACTTC
abundance: -; d_gene: -; v_gene: TRBV7-3; j_gene: TRBJ1-3; CDR3aa: CASSLSPAGNTIYF; CDR3nt: TGTGCCAGCAGCTTAAGTCCAGCAGGAAACACCATATATTTT
abundance: few; d_gene: -; v_gene: TRBV19; j_gene: TRBJ1-5; CDR3aa: CASSITGSNQPQHF; CDR3nt: TGTGCCAGTAGTATAACGGGAAGCAATCAGCCCCAGCATTTT
abundance: -; d_gene: TRBD1; v_gene: TRBV29-1; j_gene: TRBJ1-2; CDR3aa: CSVEKGAGYGYTF; CDR3nt: TGCAGCGTTGAAAAGGGGGCGGGCTATGGCTACACCTTC
abundance: -; d_gene: TRBD2; v_gene: TRBV5-1; j_gene: TRBJ2-1; CDR3aa: CASSLGPGGVNEQFF; CDR3nt: TGCGCCAGCAGCTTGGGTCCGGGGGGTGTCAATGAGCAGTTCTTC
abundance: -; d_gene: TRBD2; v_gene: TRBV30; j_gene: TRBJ2-7; CDR3aa: CAWSRVAGLLEQYF; CDR3nt: TGTGCCTGGAGTCGAGTAGCGGGCCTTCTCGAGCAGTACTTC
abundance: -; d_gene: -; v_gene: TRBV7-2; j_gene: TRBJ2-1; CDR3aa: CASSFVGYFGNEQFF; CDR3nt: TGTGCCAGCAGCTTTGTGGGGTACTTTGGCAATGAGCAGTTCTTC
abundance: -; d_gene: TRBD1; v_gene: TRBV19; j_gene: TRBJ2-7; CDR3aa: CASSIGGQGIYEQYF; CDR3nt: TGTGCCAGTAGTATAGGCGGACAGGGGATCTACGAGCAGTACTTC
abundance: -; d_gene: -; v_gene: TRBV10-3; j_gene: TRBJ2-7; CDR3aa: CASRRDGDYEQYF; CDR3nt: TGTGCCAGTAGACGGGACGGAGACTACGAGCAGTACTTC
abundance: -; d_gene: TRBD2; v_gene: TRBV19; j_gene: TRBJ2-1; CDR3aa: CASSIAPAGTSYNEQFF; CDR3nt: TGTGCCAGTAGTATAGCGCCAGCGGGAACTTCCTACAATGAGCAGTTCTTC
abundance: once; d_gene: -; v_gene: TRBV30; j_gene: TRBJ2-1; CDR3aa: CAWGAGSYNEQFF; CDR3nt: TGTGCCTGGGGGGCGGGGTCCTACAATGAGCAGTTCTTC
abundance: -; d_gene: TRBD1; v_gene: TRBV27; j_gene: TRBJ1-6; CDR3aa: CASSSPTGGGYNSPLHF; CDR3nt: TGTGCCAGCAGTTCGCCAACAGGGGGCGGCTATAATTCACCCCTCCACTTT
abundance: -; d_gene: -; v_gene: TRBV30; j_gene: TRBJ1-2; CDR3aa: CAWSETNYGYTF; CDR3nt: TGTGCCTGGAGTGAAACTAACTATGGCTACACCTTC
abundance: -; d_gene: -; v_gene: TRBV19; j_gene: TRBJ1-3; CDR3aa: CASSIYSSDSGNTIYF; CDR3nt: TGTGCCAGTAGTATCTACAGCTCCGACTCTGGAAACACCATATATTTT
abundance: -; d_gene: -; v_gene: TRBV3-1/TRBV3-2; j_gene: TRBJ1-5; CDR3aa: CASSQDLTGRQPQHF; CDR3nt: TGTGCCAGCAGCCAAGATCTAACAGGGAGACAGCCCCAGCATTTT
abundance: -; d_gene: TRBD1; v_gene: TRBV7-2; j_gene: TRBJ1-4; CDR3aa: CASSTDRDEKLFF; CDR3nt: TGTGCCAGCAGCACGGACAGGGACGAAAAACTGTTTTTT
abundance: -; d_gene: TRBD2; v_gene: TRBV4-2; j_gene: TRBJ2-1; CDR3aa: CASSPSQREAPSSYNEQFF; CDR3nt: TGTGCCAGCAGCCCTTCACAGCGGGAGGCCCCGAGCTCCTACAATGAGCAGTTCTTC
abundance: -; d_gene: -; v_gene: TRBV6-6; j_gene: TRBJ2-2; CDR3aa: CASSYVQGRTGELFF; CDR3nt: TGTGCCAGCAGTTACGTACAGGGACGGACCGGGGAGCTGTTTTTT
abundance: -; d_gene: -; v_gene: TRBV19; j_gene: TRBJ1-1; CDR3aa: CASSTRGGGNMNTEAFF; CDR3nt: TGTGCCAGTAGTACCAGGGGAGGAGGCAACATGAACACTGAAGCTTTCTTT
abundance: -; d_gene: -; v_gene: TRBV18; j_gene: TRBJ1-5; CDR3aa: CASSPGDGNQPQHF; CDR3nt: TGTGCCAGCTCACCGGGGGATGGCAATCAGCCCCAGCATTTT
abundance: -; d_gene: -; v_gene: TRBV7-3; j_gene: TRBJ2-3; CDR3aa: CASRGDTDTQYF; CDR3nt: TGTGCCAGCCGTGGGGACACAGATACGCAGTATTTT
abundance: -; d_gene: TRBD1; v_gene: TRBV19; j_gene: TRBJ1-5; CDR3aa: CASTDRENQPQHF; CDR3nt: TGTGCCAGTACCGACAGGGAGAATCAGCCCCAGCATTTT
abundance: -; d_gene: -; v_gene: TRBV12-5; j_gene: TRBJ2-5; CDR3aa: CASAPWGPRETQYF; CDR3nt: TGTGCTAGTGCCCCCTGGGGCCCCAGGGAGACCCAGTACTTC
abundance: -; d_gene: -; v_gene: TRBV10-2; j_gene: TRBJ2-1; CDR3aa: CAISASSYNEQFF; CDR3nt: TGCGCCATATCAGCGAGCTCCTACAATGAGCAGTTCTTC
abundance: -; d_gene: -; v_gene: TRBV12-3/TRBV12-4; j_gene: TRBJ2-7; CDR3aa: CASKYSYEQYF; CDR3nt: TGTGCCAGTAAGTACTCCTACGAGCAGTACTTC
abundance: -; d_gene: TRBD1; v_gene: TRBV29-1; j_gene: TRBJ2-1; CDR3aa: CSAPRSAGTGPRYEQFF; CDR3nt: TGCAGCGCCCCACGATCAGCCGGGACAGGGCCTAGGTATGAGCAGTTCTTC
abundance: -; d_gene: TRBD2; v_gene: TRBV7-2; j_gene: TRBJ2-2; CDR3aa: CASSREGTINTGELFF; CDR3nt: TGTGCCAGCAGCCGGGAGGGCACGATTAACACCGGGGAGCTGTTTTTT
abundance: once; d_gene: -; v_gene: TRBV6-5; j_gene: TRBJ2-4; CDR3aa: CASSLDVAKNIQYF; CDR3nt: TGTGCCAGCAGCTTGGACGTAGCCAAAAACATTCAGTACTTC
abundance: -; d_gene: -; v_gene: TRBV5-1; j_gene: TRBJ2-3; CDR3aa: CASSQSGDTQYF; CDR3nt: TGCGCCAGCAGCCAAAGTGGAGATACGCAGTATTTT
abundance: -; d_gene: TRBD2; v_gene: TRBV7-3; j_gene: TRBJ2-5; CDR3aa: CASSPDLAGAETQYF; CDR3nt: TGTGCCAGCAGCCCCGATCTAGCGGGGGCAGAGACCCAGTACTTC
abundance: -; d_gene: -; v_gene: TRBV6-2/TRBV6-3; j_gene: TRBJ2-2; CDR3aa: CASSPLGLPTGELFF; CDR3nt: TGTGCCAGCAGTCCCCTCGGACTTCCCACCGGGGAGCTGTTTTTT
abundance: -; d_gene: -; v_gene: TRBV7-6; j_gene: TRBJ1-6; CDR3aa: CASSQAAESSYNSPLHF; CDR3nt: TGTGCCAGCAGCCAGGCGGCGGAGAGCTCCTATAATTCACCCCTCCACTTT
abundance: -; d_gene: -; v_gene: TRBV3-1/TRBV3-2; j_gene: TRBJ2-7; CDR3aa: CASSHGREFDEQYF; CDR3nt: TGTGCCAGCAGCCACGGCAGGGAGTTTGACGAGCAGTACTTC